The source of this T cell receptor (beta chain) is a study of read filtering for tumor transcriptome and immune sequencing. Turning to the study itself: Whole-transcriptome libraries were prepared after DNase treatment. Study-wide results and caveats: RNA-seq captured clonotypes less deeply and reliably than IR-seq.

The germline gives CDR1 SGHAT, CDR2 FQDESV (reference sequence). The CDR3 extends over 15 amino acids. J lost 7 bases, V lost 3 bases, and 7 bases had no gene match. The library was built from about 370 ng RNA with molecular barcoded adaptors for alpha/delta and beta/gamma chains. TCRdb called the reads again in MiXCR, with one record for every CDR3 protein. The table lists around 20,000 distinct CDR3 sequences, roughly a fifth of them singletons. Remarks on this clonotype: Its specificity is not known.

The chain recombines TRBV11-1 with TRBJ2-2, with 8 positions matching TRBD2. The sequenced material came from a population of CD138-negative cells sorted from bone marrow. The receptor was isolated from a donor over 35 with multiple myeloma. CDR3 in DNA: TGTGCCAGCAGCTTTATCACTAGCGGCATCGGGGAGCTGTTTTTT. Its protein is CASSFITSGIGELFF. Complete variable domain (other parts from reference TRBV11-1 and TRBJ2-2): EAEVAQSPRYKITEKSQAVAFWCDPISGHATLYWYRQILGQGPELLVQFQDESVVDDSQLPKDRFSAERLKGVDSTLKIQPAELGDSAMYLCASSFITSGIGELFFGEGSRLTVL.